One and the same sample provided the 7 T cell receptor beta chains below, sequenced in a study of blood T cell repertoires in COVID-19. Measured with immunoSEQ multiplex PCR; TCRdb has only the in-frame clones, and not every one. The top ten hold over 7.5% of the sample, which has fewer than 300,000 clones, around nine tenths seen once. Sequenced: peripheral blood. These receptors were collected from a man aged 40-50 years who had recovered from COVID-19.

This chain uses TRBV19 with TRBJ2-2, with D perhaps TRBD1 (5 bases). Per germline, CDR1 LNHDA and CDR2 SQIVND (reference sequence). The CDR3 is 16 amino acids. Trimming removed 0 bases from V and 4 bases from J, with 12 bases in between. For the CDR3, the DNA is TGTGCCAGTAGTATAGAACCAGGGCATGGCACCGGGGAGCTGTTTTTT. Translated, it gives CASSIEPGHGTGELFF.

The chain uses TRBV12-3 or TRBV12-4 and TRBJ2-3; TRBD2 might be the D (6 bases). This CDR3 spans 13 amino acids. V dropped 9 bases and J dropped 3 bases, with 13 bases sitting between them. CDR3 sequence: CASQDYMTDTQYF. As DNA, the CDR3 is TGTGCCAGTCAGGACTATATGACAGATACGCAGTATTTT.

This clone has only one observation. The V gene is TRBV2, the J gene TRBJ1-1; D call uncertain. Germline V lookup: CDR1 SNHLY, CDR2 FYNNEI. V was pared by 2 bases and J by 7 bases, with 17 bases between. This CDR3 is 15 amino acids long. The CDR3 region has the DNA TGTGCCAGCAGTGAATCACCCAGACGGGAGATTGAAGCTTTCTTT. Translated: CASSESPRREIEAFF.

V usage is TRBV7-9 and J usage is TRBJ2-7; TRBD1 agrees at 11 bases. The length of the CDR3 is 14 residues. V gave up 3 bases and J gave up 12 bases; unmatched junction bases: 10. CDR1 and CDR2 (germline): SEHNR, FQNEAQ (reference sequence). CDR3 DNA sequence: TGTGCCAGCAGCTTGGCGGGACAGGGGGATTTGGGGTACTTC. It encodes CASSLAGQGDLGYF.

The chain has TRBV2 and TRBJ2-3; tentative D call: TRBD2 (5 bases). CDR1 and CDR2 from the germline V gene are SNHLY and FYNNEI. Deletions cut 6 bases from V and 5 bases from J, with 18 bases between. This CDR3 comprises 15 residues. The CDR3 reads CASRTRSGAGDTQYF. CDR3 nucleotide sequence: TGTGCCAGCAGGACCAGGAGCGGTGCTGGAGATACGCAGTATTTT. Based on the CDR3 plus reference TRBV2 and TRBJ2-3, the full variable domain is EPEVTQTPSHQVTQMGQEVILRCVPISNHLYFYWYRQILGQKVEFLVSFYNNEISEKSEIFDDQFSVERPDGSNFTLKIRSTKLEDSAMYFCASRTRSGAGDTQYFGPGTRLTVL.

CDR3 residues: CASSRTGGLQETQYF. For the CDR3, the DNA is TGTGCCAGTAGTAGGACAGGGGGCCTCCAAGAGACCCAGTACTTC. The rearrangement uses TRBV19 and TRBJ2-5; 11 bases agree with TRBD1. Trimming removed 4 bases from V and 1 base from J; junction bases left unmatched: 2. The CDR3 consists of 15 residues. Germline V gives CDR1 LNHDA, CDR2 SQIVND (reference sequence).

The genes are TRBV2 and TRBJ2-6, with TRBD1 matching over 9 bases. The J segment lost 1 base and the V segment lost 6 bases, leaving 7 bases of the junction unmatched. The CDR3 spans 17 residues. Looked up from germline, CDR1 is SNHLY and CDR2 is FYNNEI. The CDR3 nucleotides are TGTGCCAGCAGCCAGGACAGGGGAGTATCTGGGGCCAACGTCCTGACTTTC. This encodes CASSQDRGVSGANVLTF.